This T cell receptor beta chain was sequenced for a study of vaccination effects on CD4 cells after COVID-19. In regard to this clone: Its antigen is currently unknown.

The data were produced by immunoSEQ multiplex PCR, yet TCRdb's version contains in-frame clones alone and is incomplete. The profile shows 60,000 to 85,000 clones, roughly 81% of them singletons. With the ViraFEST assay, the study expanded antigen-specific CD4+ T cells using viral peptide pools, then sequenced them. Isolating CD4+ T cells followed around nine days of culture. Two-dose BNT162b2 or mRNA-1273 vaccination was given to participants. Prior SARS-CoV-2 infection was absent in the vaccine recipients, as shown by negative nucleocapsid antibodies. This receptor was obtained from a human donor who received a COVID-19 vaccine. The sample consisted of CD4+ T cells from PBMCs cultured with HCoV-229E spike peptides, taken after COVID-19 vaccination.

CDR3 DNA: TGTGCCAGCAGTACGCACCGGGATACGCAGTATTTT. Translating gives CASSTHRDTQYF. This chain joins TRBV5-6 and TRBJ2-3; D is unresolved. Trimming removed 5 bases at V and 6 bases at J, with 10 bases between. The CDR3 is 12 residues long. Germline loops: CDR1 SGHDT, CDR2 YYEEEE.